This T cell receptor (beta chain) was captured in a study of tumor-infiltrating lymphocytes in primary liver carcinoma. About the study: Patients of both sexes were 30 to 69 years old. Tumor stage was T1-T3 N0M0, and tumor size was about 4 to 11 cm across. Study-wide results and limits: Blood trailed tumors significantly in top-250-clone fraction (p = 0.039). Since the samples were bulk and unsorted, the CD4+ and CD8+ repertoires were not compared.

Germline DNA was extracted too, while blood RNA derived from unsorted whole blood. The template, around 520 ng total RNA, yielded TCR beta cDNA made with a constant-region primer. Nested multiplex PCR, run for three rounds with slightly modified ARM-PCR, yielded TCR beta libraries. A C-beta reverse primer and TRBV1-TRBV30 forward primers served in each of the first two PCR rounds, at about 10 cycles apiece. TCRdb recomputed calls from the multiplex PCR reads with MiXCR, one row per CDR3 protein. The sample includes some 190,000 distinct CDR3 sequences, over 50% of them seen just once. This CDR3 is 15 amino acids long. Germline CDR1 and CDR2: PRHDT and FYEKMQ (reference sequence). The V gene lost 1 base and the J gene lost 5 bases, with 14 bases spanning the gap. Only a few counts were recorded for this clonotype. Its antigen is as yet unknown.

Sequences were obtained from peripheral blood. This receptor was identified in a man aged 40-55 years with primary liver carcinoma and hepatitis B virus infection. The rearrangement links TRBV13 to TRBJ1-1, with unresolved D. In DNA, the CDR3 is TGTGCCAGCAGCTTAGCTGAGGGTCGGGCAACTGAAGCTTTCTTT. The encoded protein is CASSLAEGRATEAFF.